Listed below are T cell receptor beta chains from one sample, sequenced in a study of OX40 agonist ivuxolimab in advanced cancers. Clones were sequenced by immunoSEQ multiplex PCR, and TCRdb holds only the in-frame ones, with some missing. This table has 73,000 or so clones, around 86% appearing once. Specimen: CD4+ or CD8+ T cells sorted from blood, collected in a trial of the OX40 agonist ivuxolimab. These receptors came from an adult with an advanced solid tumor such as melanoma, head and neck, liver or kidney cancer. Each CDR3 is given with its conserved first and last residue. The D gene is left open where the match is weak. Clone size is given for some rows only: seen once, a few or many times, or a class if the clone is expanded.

CDR3nt: TGTGCCAGCAGCTTGGGAGACACCTTGCTTACCTACGAGCAGTACTTC; CDR3aa: CASSLGDTLLTYEQYF; j_gene: TRBJ2-7; d_gene: -; abundance: -; v_gene: TRBV5-8
CDR3nt: TGTGCCAGCAGCCCCCTCGGGAGCGGGTATGAGCAGTTCTTC; CDR3aa: CASSPLGSGYEQFF; j_gene: TRBJ2-1; d_gene: -; abundance: -; v_gene: TRBV5-4
CDR3nt: TGTGCCAGCAGCTCCCCGTCGGTAACATCCTACAATGAGCAGTTCTTC; CDR3aa: CASSSPSVTSYNEQFF; j_gene: TRBJ2-1; d_gene: -; abundance: -; v_gene: TRBV7-8
CDR3nt: TGTGCCAGCAGCCGGTATGGGAGCAATCAGCCCCAGCATTTT; CDR3aa: CASSRYGSNQPQHF; j_gene: TRBJ1-5; d_gene: -; abundance: -; v_gene: TRBV28
CDR3nt: TGTGCCAGCAGTTGGGGCGGGAACAATGAGCAGTTCTTC; CDR3aa: CASSWGGNNEQFF; j_gene: TRBJ2-1; d_gene: -; abundance: -; v_gene: TRBV6-4
CDR3nt: TGTGCCAGCAGCTCGGGTGCCGGGACAACCCCGTACTTC; CDR3aa: CASSSGAGTTPYF; j_gene: TRBJ2-5; d_gene: -; abundance: -; v_gene: TRBV7-3
CDR3nt: TGTGCCAGCAGTGTGGCGGGACTAGCGACCAATGAGCAGTTCTTC; CDR3aa: CASSVAGLATNEQFF; j_gene: TRBJ2-1; d_gene: TRBD2; abundance: -; v_gene: TRBV6-1
CDR3nt: TGCAGTGCTAGTCCGAATGAGCAGTTCTTC; CDR3aa: CSASPNEQFF; j_gene: TRBJ2-1; d_gene: -; abundance: -; v_gene: TRBV20-1
CDR3nt: TGTGCCAGCAGCCAAGAACCAGCGGGAGTGTTGAATGAGCAGTTCTTC; CDR3aa: CASSQEPAGVLNEQFF; j_gene: TRBJ2-1; d_gene: TRBD2; abundance: -; v_gene: TRBV4-2
CDR3nt: TGTGCCACCAGCACCGGGACATTTAATGAAAAACTGTTTTTT; CDR3aa: CATSTGTFNEKLFF; j_gene: TRBJ1-4; d_gene: -; abundance: -; v_gene: TRBV15
CDR3nt: TGTGCCTGGCAAAGGGGACTGAACACTGAAGCTTTCTTT; CDR3aa: CAWQRGLNTEAFF; j_gene: TRBJ1-1; d_gene: -; abundance: few; v_gene: TRBV30
CDR3nt: TGTGCCAGCAGTCCGCCGATCCAGCTAGCCAAAAACATTCAGTACTTC; CDR3aa: CASSPPIQLAKNIQYF; j_gene: TRBJ2-4; d_gene: -; abundance: -; v_gene: TRBV7-9
CDR3nt: TGCGCCAGCAGCACCGTGACGGTCGGGGCCGGCTACACCTTC; CDR3aa: CASSTVTVGAGYTF; j_gene: TRBJ1-2; d_gene: -; abundance: -; v_gene: TRBV5-1
CDR3nt: TGTGCCAGCATCGTCCGAGGGACGAGTCCCACCTATGGCTACACCTTC; CDR3aa: CASIVRGTSPTYGYTF; j_gene: TRBJ1-2; d_gene: -; abundance: once; v_gene: TRBV5-8
CDR3nt: TGTGCCAGTAGGGGCGCAGAAACGAACTATGGCTACACCTTC; CDR3aa: CASRGAETNYGYTF; j_gene: TRBJ1-2; d_gene: -; abundance: -; v_gene: TRBV19
CDR3nt: TGCGCCAGCAACCCGGGCAGGGAGTACTATGGCTACACCTTC; CDR3aa: CASNPGREYYGYTF; j_gene: TRBJ1-2; d_gene: -; abundance: -; v_gene: TRBV23-1
CDR3nt: TGTGCCAGCAGCTTGGCCATGGGGACTGCCTTCTACGAGCAGTACTTC; CDR3aa: CASSLAMGTAFYEQYF; j_gene: TRBJ2-7; d_gene: -; abundance: -; v_gene: TRBV5-4
CDR3nt: TGTGCCAGCAGTCTTACTCTCCGGACAGGGGCTTCCCAAGAGACCCAGTACTTC; CDR3aa: CASSLTLRTGASQETQYF; j_gene: TRBJ2-5; d_gene: TRBD1; abundance: -; v_gene: TRBV11-2
CDR3nt: TGTGCCAGCAGCCAGAATTTCAGACAGGGATGGGGCGAGCAGTACTTC; CDR3aa: CASSQNFRQGWGEQYF; j_gene: TRBJ2-7; d_gene: TRBD1; abundance: -; v_gene: TRBV14
CDR3nt: TGCAGCGGCCGGTACCAAGAGACCCAGTACTTC; CDR3aa: CSGRYQETQYF; j_gene: TRBJ2-5; d_gene: -; abundance: -; v_gene: TRBV29-1
CDR3nt: TGTGCCAGCAGCCTCAATTCACCCCTCCACTTT; CDR3aa: CASSLNSPLHF; j_gene: TRBJ1-6; d_gene: -; abundance: few; v_gene: TRBV7-2
CDR3nt: TGTGCCAGCAGCCCCGTGATCAATCAGCCCCAGCATTTT; CDR3aa: CASSPVINQPQHF; j_gene: TRBJ1-5; d_gene: -; abundance: -; v_gene: TRBV6-5
CDR3nt: TGTGCCAGCAGGCGACAGGGGCCGTCCTACGAGCAGTACTTC; CDR3aa: CASRRQGPSYEQYF; j_gene: TRBJ2-7; d_gene: TRBD1; abundance: -; v_gene: TRBV6-5
CDR3nt: TGCGCCAGCAGCCCAGGACAGGGGGCGATAGGAAACACCATATATTTT; CDR3aa: CASSPGQGAIGNTIYF; j_gene: TRBJ1-3; d_gene: TRBD1; abundance: -; v_gene: TRBV5-1
CDR3nt: TGTGCCAGCAGCTTGAGACCGAATCCGAGCAATCAGCCCCAGCATTTT; CDR3aa: CASSLRPNPSNQPQHF; j_gene: TRBJ1-5; d_gene: -; abundance: -; v_gene: TRBV7-2
CDR3nt: TGTGCCAGCAGCTTACAGGGGATGAACACTGAAGCTTTCTTT; CDR3aa: CASSLQGMNTEAFF; j_gene: TRBJ1-1; d_gene: -; abundance: -; v_gene: TRBV7-2
CDR3nt: TGTGCCAGCAGCTCCTACTCCGGGGGGAACACTGAAGCTTTCTTT; CDR3aa: CASSSYSGGNTEAFF; j_gene: TRBJ1-1; d_gene: -; abundance: -; v_gene: TRBV5-6
CDR3nt: TGTGCCAGCAGCTTAAACGGAAACACCATATATTTT; CDR3aa: CASSLNGNTIYF; j_gene: TRBJ1-3; d_gene: -; abundance: -; v_gene: TRBV7-9
CDR3nt: TGTGCCAGCTCACATGGGGACAGCTCTGGAAACACCATATATTTT; CDR3aa: CASSHGDSSGNTIYF; j_gene: TRBJ1-3; d_gene: TRBD1; abundance: once; v_gene: TRBV18
CDR3nt: TGCGCCAGCAGCGTACAGCCCGAGGTGGACTATGGCTACACCTTC; CDR3aa: CASSVQPEVDYGYTF; j_gene: TRBJ1-2; d_gene: -; abundance: -; v_gene: TRBV5-1
CDR3nt: TGTGCCAGCAGCGTAGACAGCGGGGTTACCGGGGAGCTGTTTTTT; CDR3aa: CASSVDSGVTGELFF; j_gene: TRBJ2-2; d_gene: TRBD2; abundance: -; v_gene: TRBV9
CDR3nt: TGTGCCAGCGGCATCGACTCGGGGCCTTACAATGAGCAGTTCTTC; CDR3aa: CASGIDSGPYNEQFF; j_gene: TRBJ2-1; d_gene: -; abundance: -; v_gene: TRBV7-9
CDR3nt: TGCGCCAGCAGCCAAGAGGGCTTCGAGCAGTACTTC; CDR3aa: CASSQEGFEQYF; j_gene: TRBJ2-7; d_gene: -; abundance: once; v_gene: TRBV4-1
CDR3nt: TGTGCCAGCAGTATCCCCGGCGCTGAAGCTTTCTTT; CDR3aa: CASSIPGAEAFF; j_gene: TRBJ1-1; d_gene: -; abundance: few; v_gene: TRBV28
CDR3nt: TGTGCCAGTCAGACAGGGCCTGGAAACACCATATATTTT; CDR3aa: CASQTGPGNTIYF; j_gene: TRBJ1-3; d_gene: TRBD1; abundance: -; v_gene: TRBV19
CDR3nt: TGTGCCAGCAGCTTGGCAGGGGACGGCTACACCTTC; CDR3aa: CASSLAGDGYTF; j_gene: TRBJ1-2; d_gene: -; abundance: -; v_gene: TRBV7-3
CDR3nt: TGTGCCAGCAGTGGAGGGGCGGACGGGGCCAACGTCCTGACTTTC; CDR3aa: CASSGGADGANVLTF; j_gene: TRBJ2-6; d_gene: -; abundance: -; v_gene: TRBV28
CDR3nt: TGCGCCAGCAGCAAAATTACCGGGACATTCCTTTACTTC; CDR3aa: CASSKITGTFLYF; j_gene: TRBJ2-7; d_gene: -; abundance: -; v_gene: TRBV4-3
CDR3nt: TGTGCCACCAACCCAGAGATACAGGGGGCAGGTGGCTACACCTTC; CDR3aa: CATNPEIQGAGGYTF; j_gene: TRBJ1-2; d_gene: TRBD1; abundance: once; v_gene: TRBV19
CDR3nt: TGTGCCTGGAGTACTGACAGGGGGGTCGGGGCCGGGGAGCTGTTTTTT; CDR3aa: CAWSTDRGVGAGELFF; j_gene: TRBJ2-2; d_gene: TRBD1; abundance: -; v_gene: TRBV30
CDR3nt: TGTGCCAGCAGCCAATACTTCACGGGGTCCTACGAGCAGTACTTC; CDR3aa: CASSQYFTGSYEQYF; j_gene: TRBJ2-7; d_gene: -; abundance: -; v_gene: TRBV11-1
CDR3nt: TGTGCCAGCAGCGACAGGGGAAGGGATGAGCAGTTCTTC; CDR3aa: CASSDRGRDEQFF; j_gene: TRBJ2-1; d_gene: TRBD1; abundance: once; v_gene: TRBV6-4
CDR3nt: TGTGCCTGGAGTGCGGGGACAGGGATTTCACCCCTCCACTTT; CDR3aa: CAWSAGTGISPLHF; j_gene: TRBJ1-6; d_gene: TRBD1; abundance: -; v_gene: TRBV30
CDR3nt: TGCGCCAGCAGCGGGACAGCCTCCACCGGGGAGCTGTTTTTT; CDR3aa: CASSGTASTGELFF; j_gene: TRBJ2-2; d_gene: TRBD1; abundance: -; v_gene: TRBV5-1
CDR3nt: TGTGCCAGCAGTTACCGGGCTAATGAAAAACTGTTTTTT; CDR3aa: CASSYRANEKLFF; j_gene: TRBJ1-4; d_gene: -; abundance: few; v_gene: TRBV6-5
CDR3nt: TGTGCCAGCAGCCCTCGAGGGGACATGAACACTGAAGCTTTCTTT; CDR3aa: CASSPRGDMNTEAFF; j_gene: TRBJ1-1; d_gene: -; abundance: -; v_gene: TRBV7-8
CDR3nt: TGTGCCAGCAGCTTCGCTCGGGGGGCCGGTGGCTACACCTTC; CDR3aa: CASSFARGAGGYTF; j_gene: TRBJ1-2; d_gene: -; abundance: -; v_gene: TRBV5-5
CDR3nt: TGTGCCAGCAGCTTAAACCCCGTAGGGTCTGGAAACACCATATATTTT; CDR3aa: CASSLNPVGSGNTIYF; j_gene: TRBJ1-3; d_gene: -; abundance: medium-sized; v_gene: TRBV7-9
CDR3nt: TGTGCCAGCAGTGCCCTTGACACCATATATTTT; CDR3aa: CASSALDTIYF; j_gene: TRBJ1-3; d_gene: -; abundance: -; v_gene: TRBV25-1
CDR3nt: TGCGCCAGCAGTGAGGGGACAGGGGGAGTAGATACGCAGTATTTT; CDR3aa: CASSEGTGGVDTQYF; j_gene: TRBJ2-3; d_gene: TRBD1; abundance: -; v_gene: TRBV10-1
CDR3nt: TGCGCCAGCAGCTTGTCGCGGACTAGTAGGGCCGGGGAGCTGTTTTTT; CDR3aa: CASSLSRTSRAGELFF; j_gene: TRBJ2-2; d_gene: TRBD2; abundance: -; v_gene: TRBV5-1
CDR3nt: TGTGCCAGCTCACCGATCGGGGGGCCCGGGGAGCTGTTTTTT; CDR3aa: CASSPIGGPGELFF; j_gene: TRBJ2-2; d_gene: -; abundance: -; v_gene: TRBV18
CDR3nt: TGTGCCAGCTCACCACCCCGACAGGGGGCCGGGGAGCTGTTTTTT; CDR3aa: CASSPPRQGAGELFF; j_gene: TRBJ2-2; d_gene: TRBD1; abundance: -; v_gene: TRBV18
CDR3nt: TGTGCCAGCAGCTCCTACAATGAGCAGTTCTTC; CDR3aa: CASSSYNEQFF; j_gene: TRBJ2-1; d_gene: -; abundance: -; v_gene: TRBV28
CDR3nt: TGTGCCAGCCGTAGGTCAGGGTCCAATCAGCCCCAGCATTTT; CDR3aa: CASRRSGSNQPQHF; j_gene: TRBJ1-5; d_gene: -; abundance: -; v_gene: TRBV19
CDR3nt: TGCGCCAGCAGCTCCGGACAGAACTACAATGAGCAGTTCTTC; CDR3aa: CASSSGQNYNEQFF; j_gene: TRBJ2-1; d_gene: -; abundance: -; v_gene: TRBV5-1